This TCR beta chain was identified in a study of T cells in Graves' hyperthyroidism and ophthalmopathy. Study conclusions and caveats: Ophthalmopathy was model-predicted a median roughly 6.2 months pre-onset.

The CDR3 consists of 16 residues. Germline V gene data show CDR1 as SEHNR and CDR2 as FQNEAQ (reference sequence). V gave up 1 base and J gave up 8 bases, with 20 bases separating them. Regions amplified from RNA transcripts were the TCR beta CDR3 regions. First-round RT-PCR targeting the TCR CDR3 was performed with the HTBI primer set. From the multiplex PCR reads, TCRdb called clonotypes with MiXCR, one entry per CDR3 protein. The table has 600,000 or so distinct CDR3 sequences, 15% to 20% seen once. Many counts were recorded for this clonotype. Its antigen is undetermined. Hyperthyroidism of Graves' type that showed no ophthalmopathy progression within 18 months was stable. On the basis of clinical symptoms, serum thyroxine and TRAb, thyroid ultrasound and orbital computed tomography, diagnoses were made.

This TCR was sampled from a woman aged 25 to 45 with Graves' hyperthyroidism. J is TRBJ2-5 and V is TRBV7-9, with a possible D match to TRBD1 (5 bases). The specimen sequenced was blood. CDR3 amino acids: CASSLEMGQSSRTQYF. The CDR3 DNA reads as TGTGCCAGCAGCTTAGAAATGGGGCAGTCGTCAAGAACCCAGTACTTC.